The clone carrying this T cell receptor beta chain was found a few times. The antigen is unknown. This entry belongs to a study of OX40 agonist ivuxolimab in advanced cancers. Germline V lookup: CDR1 LNHDA, CDR2 SQIVND (reference sequence). CDR3 length: 13 amino acids. V gave up 4 bases and J gave up 4 bases, with 10 bases separating them. Produced via immunoSEQ multiplex PCR; TCRdb's table is partial and in-frame only. There are around 72,000 clones in the sample; 80% occur only once, and approximately 8% lies in the top ten. General study points: Researchers did not establish what antigens the expanded peripheral T cells target. More expanded clones were found, on average, in CD8+ than in CD4+ T cells.

This sequence was found in an adult with an advanced solid tumor such as melanoma, head and neck, liver or kidney cancer. The starting material was CD4+ or CD8+ T cells sorted from blood, obtained in a trial of the OX40 agonist ivuxolimab. This rearrangement joins TRBV19 to TRBJ1-1; D is possibly TRBD1 (5 bases). The CDR3 region is CASSNPRGTEAFF. The CDR3 region has the DNA TGTGCCAGTAGTAACCCGAGGGGCACTGAAGCTTTCTTT.